Following are 18 T cell receptor beta chains from one sample sequenced in a study of T cells after yellow fever vaccination. TCRdb reanalysed the 5' RACE reads using MiXCR and keeps one entry per CDR3 protein. The table includes about 350,000 distinct CDR3 sequences, approximately 13% detected once. Sequencing was performed on CD4+ T cells sorted from PBMCs, taken 15 days after the yellow fever booster vaccination. Receptor source: a man between 18 and 29 years old who received the YFV17D yellow fever vaccine.

This clonotype was counted only a few times. This chain links TRBV5-1 with TRBJ1-3, with 8 positions matching TRBD1. This CDR3 spans 14 amino acids. J lost 7 bases, V lost 3 bases, and 6 bases had no gene match. CDR1 SGHRS and CDR2 YFSETQ come from the germline V gene. CDR3 sequence: CASSSGQGENTIYF. The CDR3 bases are TGCGCCAGCAGCTCCGGACAGGGTGAGAACACCATATATTTT.

This clonotype was detected a few times. This chain connects TRBV7-2 to TRBJ2-3, with D uncertain. The ends were cut back, 1 base at V and 1 base at J, with 6 bases in the middle. The CDR3 consists of 14 residues. Germline CDR1 reads SGHTA; CDR2 reads FQGNSA. The CDR3 nucleotides are TGTGCCAGCAGCTTAGTGAGGCGCACAGATACGCAGTATTTT. As protein: CASSLVRRTDTQYF.

This chain connects TRBV5-1 to TRBJ1-6; 7 nucleotides match TRBD1. Trimming removed 4 bases from V and 9 bases from J; junction bases left unmatched: 7. Looked up from germline, CDR1 is SGHRS and CDR2 is YFSETQ. The CDR3 contains 14 residues. In DNA, the CDR3 is TGCGCCAGCAGCATTACGGACAGGCCTTCACCCCTCCACTTT. It specifies CASSITDRPSPLHF.

The rearrangement joins TRBV6-2 or TRBV6-3 to TRBJ2-7; D not certain. The CDR3 runs to 11 residues. CDR1 MNHEY and CDR2 SVGEGT come from the germline V gene. Trimming cost V 5 bases and J 3 bases, with 5 bases left between them. Here the CDR3 reads CASSNHYEQYV. DNA for the CDR3: TGTGCCAGCAGTAACCACTACGAGCAGTACGTC.

The chain couples TRBV4-3 to TRBJ1-1, with D perhaps matching TRBD1 (6 bases). The V gene's germline CDR1 is LGHNA and CDR2 YSLEER. The CDR3 runs 14 residues. Trimming stripped 1 base from V and 11 bases from J, with 17 bases between. The CDR3 protein is CASSQGQVGPFAFF. CDR3 nucleotide sequence: TGCGCCAGCAGCCAAGGACAGGTGGGGCCATTCGCTTTCTTT.

This clonotype was seen a few times. The genes are TRBV4-2 and TRBJ2-2, with a weak D call TRBD2 (6 bases). This CDR3 region has 15 residues. V lost 7 bases, J lost 6 bases, and 18 bases lay in between. The germline V gene encodes CDR1 LGHNA and CDR2 YNFKEQ. The CDR3 nucleotides read TGTGCCAGCAACACGAGGCCGGGGGACCCCGGGGAGCTGTTTTTT. This gives the protein CASNTRPGDPGELFF.

The chain carries TRBV27 and TRBJ2-2; 9 bases fit TRBD2. Germline loops: CDR1 MNHEY, CDR2 SMNVEV (reference sequence). The CDR3 consists of 18 residues. V lost 5 bases, J lost 4 bases, and 14 bases stayed unmatched. Written as DNA, the CDR3 is TGTGCCAGCAGTGGGTTGCTCATGGCGGGGGGGTCCACCGGGGAGCTGTTTTTT. Its translation is CASSGLLMAGGSTGELFF.

This clonotype appeared a few times. The CDR3 loop is CSASQGADTIYF. The CDR3 DNA reads TGCAGTGCTAGCCAGGGGGCAGACACCATATATTTT. J is TRBJ1-3 and V is TRBV20-1; TRBD1 matches 8 bases. CDR1 is DFQATT, CDR2 SNEGSKA, per germline (reference sequence). The CDR3 runs 12 residues. V dropped 3 bases and J dropped 8; count of bases not matched to a gene: 3.

This clonotype came up a few times. The chain employs TRBV7-3 and TRBJ2-2, with D possibly TRBD2 on 6 matching bases. The CDR3 spans 15 residues. The V and J ends lost 2 bases and 4 bases respectively, with 11 bases between them. Germline loops: CDR1 SGHTA, CDR2 FQGTGA. CDR3 loop: CASSLAGMGTGELFF. CDR3 sequence (DNA): TGTGCCAGCAGCTTAGCGGGGATGGGCACCGGGGAGCTGTTTTTT.

This chain connects TRBV28 to TRBJ2-7, with unresolved D. The CDR3 runs 15 residues. V was clipped by 5 bases and J by 7 bases, with 21 bases between them. CDR1 and CDR2 (germline): MDHEN, SYDVKM. CDR3 region: CASSPRSIDRREQYV. The CDR3 DNA is TGTGCCAGCAGTCCTAGATCAATTGATCGTCGGGAGCAGTACGTC.

This clonotype was observed a few times. The chain links TRBV29-1 to TRBJ1-2; D is uncertain. Trimming removed 5 bases at V and 11 bases at J, with 18 bases between. Germline CDR1 and CDR2: SQVTM and ANQGSEA. The CDR3 is made up of 12 amino acids. The CDR3 bases are TGCAGCGTTCTCCCGGCTGACGAATTATACACCTTC. Translation: CSVLPADELYTF.

The chain is built from TRBV28 and TRBJ1-1, with D uncertain. The CDR3 consists of 12 residues. Per germline, CDR1 MDHEN and CDR2 SYDVKM. The V end lost 2 bases, the J end lost 9 bases, and 10 bases lay between the germline ends. The CDR3 spells CASSLPDVKAFF. The DNA for the CDR3 is TGTGCCAGCAGTTTACCCGACGTGAAAGCTTTCTTT.

The sample holds a few counts of this clonotype. The chain has TRBV20-1 and TRBJ1-5, with D perhaps matching TRBD1 (6 bases). This CDR3 spans 13 amino acids. Germline loops: CDR1 DFQATT, CDR2 SNEGSKA (reference sequence). Trimming stripped 3 bases from V and 4 bases from J, with 10 bases between. CDR3 amino acids: CSARTGVNQPQHF. As DNA, the CDR3 is TGCAGTGCTAGGACAGGTGTTAATCAGCCCCAGCATTTT.

This clonotype has just a few counts. The chain uses TRBV5-4 and TRBJ2-7, with TRBD1 as a possible D gene (6 bases). V dropped 4 bases and J dropped 7 bases, with 18 bases sitting between them. The CDR3 is made up of 14 amino acids. The V gene's germline CDR1 is SGHNT and CDR2 YYREEE (reference sequence). In DNA form, the CDR3 reads TGTGCCAGCAGCGCCGGGACACGGCTAGGAGAGCAGTACTTC. This sequence encodes CASSAGTRLGEQYF.

The chain joins TRBV25-1 to TRBJ1-4; 7 bases map to TRBD1. Losses at the gene ends were 5 bases for V and 7 bases for J; bases not matched to a gene: 13. From germline, CDR1 is MGHDK and CDR2 SYGVNS. The CDR3 contains 16 residues. The CDR3, as DNA: TGTGCCAGCAGTCCTTATTCAGGGGGTGCGGGTGAAAAACTGTTTTTT. This translates into CASSPYSGGAGEKLFF. Looking up the rest from reference TRBV25-1 and TRBJ1-4 gives the full variable domain: EADIYQTPRYLVIGTGKKITLECSQTMGHDKMYWYQQDPGMELHLIHYSYGVNSTEKGDLSSESTVSRIRTEHFPLTLESARPSHTSQYLCASSPYSGGAGEKLFFGSGTQLSVL.

The V call is TRBV20-1, the J call TRBJ2-5; TRBD1 agrees at 10 bases. Trimming took 3 bases from V and 3 from J; bases not matched to a gene: 10. The CDR3 is made up of 16 amino acids. Germline values: CDR1 DFQATT, CDR2 SNEGSKA (reference sequence). This chain's CDR3 is CSASTGGQGLKETQYF. Here the CDR3 DNA reads TGCAGTGCTAGTACTGGGGGACAGGGGCTTAAAGAGACCCAGTACTTC.

The table lists this clonotype with a few counts. The CDR3 DNA reads TGTGCTAGTGGTTTGGTCCCCGGATTGAGGGGACGCAATGAGCAGTTCTTC. Amino acids: CASGLVPGLRGRNEQFF. The chain links TRBV12-5 to TRBJ2-1; the D call may be TRBD1 or TRBD2 (5 bases each). The CDR3 sequence is 17 residues long. The V gene's germline CDR1 is LGHNT and CDR2 FRNRAP. The V gene lost 0 bases and the J gene lost 6 bases, with 18 bases spanning the gap. Full variable domain (rest looked up from reference TRBV12-5 and TRBJ2-1): DARVTQTPRHKVTEMGQEVTMRCQPILGHNTVFWYRQTMMQGLELLAYFRNRAPLDDSGMPKDRFSAEMPDATLATLKIQPSEPRDSAVYFCASGLVPGLRGRNEQFFGPGTRLTVL.

This clonotype showed up just a few times. V gene TRBV7-9 combines with J gene TRBJ1-2; no reliable D call. The CDR3 contains 14 residues. Trimming stripped 0 bases from V and 1 base from J, with 6 bases between. CDR1 SEHNR and CDR2 FQNEAQ come from the germline V gene (reference sequence). CDR3 amino acids: CASSLALFNYGYTF. CDR3 sequence (DNA): TGTGCCAGCAGCTTAGCTCTCTTTAACTATGGCTACACCTTC. The full variable domain, its missing parts supplied by reference TRBV7-9 and TRBJ1-2, is DTGVSQNPRHKITKRGQNVTFRCDPISEHNRLYWYRQTLGQGPEFLTYFQNEAQLEKSRLLSDRFSAERPKGSFSTLEIQRTEQGDSAMYLCASSLALFNYGYTFGSGTRLTVV.